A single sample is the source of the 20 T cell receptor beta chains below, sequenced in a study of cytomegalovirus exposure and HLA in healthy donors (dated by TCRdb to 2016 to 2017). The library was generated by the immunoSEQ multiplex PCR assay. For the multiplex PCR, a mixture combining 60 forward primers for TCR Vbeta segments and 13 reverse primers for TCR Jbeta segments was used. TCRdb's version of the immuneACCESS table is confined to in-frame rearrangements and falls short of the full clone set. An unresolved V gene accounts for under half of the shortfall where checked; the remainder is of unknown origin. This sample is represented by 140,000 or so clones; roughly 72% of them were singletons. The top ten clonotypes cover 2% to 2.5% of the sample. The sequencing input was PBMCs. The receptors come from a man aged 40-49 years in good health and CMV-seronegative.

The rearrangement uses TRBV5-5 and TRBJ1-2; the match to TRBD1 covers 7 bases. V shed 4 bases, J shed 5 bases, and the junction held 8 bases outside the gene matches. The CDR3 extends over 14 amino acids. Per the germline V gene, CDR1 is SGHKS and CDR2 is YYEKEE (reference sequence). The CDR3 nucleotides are TGTGCCAGCAGCGGGCAGGGGGTGGGGTATGGCTACACCTTC. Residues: CASSGQGVGYGYTF.

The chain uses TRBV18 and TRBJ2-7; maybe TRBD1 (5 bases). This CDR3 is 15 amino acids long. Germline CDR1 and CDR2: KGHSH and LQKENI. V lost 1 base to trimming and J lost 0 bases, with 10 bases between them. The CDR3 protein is CASSPRGTISYEQYF. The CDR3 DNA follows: TGTGCCAGCTCACCACGGGGCACGATCTCCTACGAGCAGTACTTC. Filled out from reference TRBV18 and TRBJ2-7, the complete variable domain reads NAGVMQNPRHLVRRRGQEARLRCSPMKGHSHVYWYRQLPEEGLKFMVYLQKENIIDESGMPKERFSAEFPKEGPSILRIQQVVRGDSAAYFCASSPRGTISYEQYFGPGTRLTVT.

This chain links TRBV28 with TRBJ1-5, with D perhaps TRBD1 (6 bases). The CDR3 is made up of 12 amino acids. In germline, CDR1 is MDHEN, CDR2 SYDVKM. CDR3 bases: TGTGCGGACAGTGATAGCAATCAGCCCCAGCATTTT. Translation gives CADSDSNQPQHF.

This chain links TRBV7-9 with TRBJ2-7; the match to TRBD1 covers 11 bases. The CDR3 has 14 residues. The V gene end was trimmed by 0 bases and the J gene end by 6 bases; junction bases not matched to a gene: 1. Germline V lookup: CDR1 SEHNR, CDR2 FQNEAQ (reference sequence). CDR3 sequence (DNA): TGTGCCAGCAGCTTAGCCGGGACAGGGGGCGAGCAGTACTTC. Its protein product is CASSLAGTGGEQYF.

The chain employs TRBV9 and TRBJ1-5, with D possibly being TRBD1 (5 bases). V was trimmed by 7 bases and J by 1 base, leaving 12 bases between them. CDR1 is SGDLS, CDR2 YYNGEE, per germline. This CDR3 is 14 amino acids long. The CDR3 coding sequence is TGTGCCAGCGGGAAAGGGGCAAGCAATCAGCCCCAGCATTTT. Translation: CASGKGASNQPQHF.

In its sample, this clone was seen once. The CDR3 spells CASGLPRLAGELGELFF. The DNA for the CDR3 is TGTGCTAGTGGTTTGCCCCGACTAGCGGGAGAACTCGGGGAGCTGTTTTTT. The V gene is TRBV12-5, the J gene TRBJ2-2; 12 positions agree with TRBD2. Germline loops: CDR1 LGHNT, CDR2 FRNRAP. CDR3 length: 17 amino acids. J gave up 7 bases and V 2 bases, and 8 bases lay outside the gene matches.

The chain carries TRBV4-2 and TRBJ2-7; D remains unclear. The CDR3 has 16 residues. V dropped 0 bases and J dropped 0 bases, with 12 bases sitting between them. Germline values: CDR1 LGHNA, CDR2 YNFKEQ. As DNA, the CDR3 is TGTGCCAGCAGCCAAGATTTGATAGCCGACTCCTACGAGCAGTACTTC. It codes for CASSQDLIADSYEQYF.

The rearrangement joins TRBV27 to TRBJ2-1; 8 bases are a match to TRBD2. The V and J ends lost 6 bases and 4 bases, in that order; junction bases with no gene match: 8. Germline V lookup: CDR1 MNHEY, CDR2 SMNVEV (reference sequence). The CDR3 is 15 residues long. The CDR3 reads CASRPGLAGYNEQFF. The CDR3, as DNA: TGTGCCAGCAGGCCCGGACTAGCAGGTTACAATGAGCAGTTCTTC.

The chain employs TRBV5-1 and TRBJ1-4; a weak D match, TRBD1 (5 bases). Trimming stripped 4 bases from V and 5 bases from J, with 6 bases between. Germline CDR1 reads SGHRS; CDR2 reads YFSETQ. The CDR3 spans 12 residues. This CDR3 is CASSGANEKLFF. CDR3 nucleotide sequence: TGCGCCAGCAGCGGGGCCAATGAAAAACTGTTTTTT.

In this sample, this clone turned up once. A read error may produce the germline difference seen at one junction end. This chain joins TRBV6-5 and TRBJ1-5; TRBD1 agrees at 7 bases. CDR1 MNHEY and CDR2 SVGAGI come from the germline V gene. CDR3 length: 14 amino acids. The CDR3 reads CASSPRGRGQPQNF. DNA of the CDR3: TGTGCCAGCAGTCCCAGGGGGAGAGGTCAGCCCCAGAATTTT.

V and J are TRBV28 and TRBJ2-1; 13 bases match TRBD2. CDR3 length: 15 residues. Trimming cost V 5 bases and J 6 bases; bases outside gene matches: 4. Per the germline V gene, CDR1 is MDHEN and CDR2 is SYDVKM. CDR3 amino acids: CASSPGLAGSNEQFF. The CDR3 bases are TGTGCCAGCAGTCCGGGACTAGCGGGAAGCAATGAGCAGTTCTTC.

The CDR3: CASSLAAQETQYF. The CDR3 DNA reads TGCGCCAGCAGTCTAGCGGCCCAAGAGACCCAGTACTTC. This chain uses TRBV4-1 with TRBJ2-5; TRBD2 agrees at 7 bases. The V gene end was trimmed by 6 bases and the J gene end by 1 base; junction bases not matched to a gene: 2. This CDR3 has 13 residues. Germline V gene sequence: CDR1 MGHRA, CDR2 YSYEKL.

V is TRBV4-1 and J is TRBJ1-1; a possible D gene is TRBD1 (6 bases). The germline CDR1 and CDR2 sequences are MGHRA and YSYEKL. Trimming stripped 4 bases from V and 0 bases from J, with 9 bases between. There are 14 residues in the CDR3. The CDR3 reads CASSRGQMNTEAFF. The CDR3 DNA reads TGCGCCAGCAGCCGGGGGCAGATGAACACTGAAGCTTTCTTT.

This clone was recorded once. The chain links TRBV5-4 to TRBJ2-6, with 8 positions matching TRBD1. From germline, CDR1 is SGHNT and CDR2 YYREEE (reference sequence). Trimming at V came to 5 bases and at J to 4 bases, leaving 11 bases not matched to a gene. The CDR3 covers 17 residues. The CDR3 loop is CASSSDRVKRGANVLTF. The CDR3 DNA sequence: TGTGCCAGCAGTTCGGACAGGGTAAAACGGGGGGCCAACGTCCTGACTTTC.

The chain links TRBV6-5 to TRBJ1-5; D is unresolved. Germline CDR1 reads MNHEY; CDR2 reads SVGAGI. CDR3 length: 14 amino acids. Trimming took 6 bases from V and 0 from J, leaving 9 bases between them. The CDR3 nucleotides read TGTGCCAGCAGCCGGACTTATAGCAATCAGCCCCAGCATTTT. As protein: CASSRTYSNQPQHF.

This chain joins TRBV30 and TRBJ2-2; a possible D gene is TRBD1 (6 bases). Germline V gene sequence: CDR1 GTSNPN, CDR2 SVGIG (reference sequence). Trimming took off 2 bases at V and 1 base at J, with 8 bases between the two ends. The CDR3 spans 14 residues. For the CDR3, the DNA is TGTGCCTGGAGTCTAGGGGGGAACACCGGGGAGCTGTTTTTT. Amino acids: CAWSLGGNTGELFF.

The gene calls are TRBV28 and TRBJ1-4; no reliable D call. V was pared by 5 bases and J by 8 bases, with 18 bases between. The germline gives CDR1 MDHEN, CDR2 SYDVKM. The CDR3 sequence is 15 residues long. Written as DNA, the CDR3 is TGTGCCAGCAGTGAAGCACCGGTTCCACGAGAAAAACTGTTTTTT. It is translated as CASSEAPVPREKLFF.

CDR3 DNA: TGCGCCAGCAGATACAGGGTACATGAGCAGTTCTTC. It is translated as CASRYRVHEQFF. The rearrangement joins TRBV10-2 to TRBJ2-1; weak D call: TRBD1 (6 bases). CDR1 WSHSY and CDR2 SAAADI come from the germline V gene. V was clipped by 6 bases and J by 8 bases, with 11 bases between them. This CDR3 spans 12 amino acids.

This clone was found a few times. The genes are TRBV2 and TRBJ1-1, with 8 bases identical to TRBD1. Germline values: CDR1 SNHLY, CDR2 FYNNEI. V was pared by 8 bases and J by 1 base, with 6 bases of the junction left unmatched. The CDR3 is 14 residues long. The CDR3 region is CASHRTGTNTEAFF. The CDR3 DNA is TGTGCCAGCCATCGGACAGGGACGAACACTGAAGCTTTCTTT.

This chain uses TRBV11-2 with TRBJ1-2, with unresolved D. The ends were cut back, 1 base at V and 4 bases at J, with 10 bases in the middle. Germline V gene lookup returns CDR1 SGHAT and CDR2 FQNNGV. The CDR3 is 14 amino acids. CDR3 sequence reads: CASSLVGGSYGYTF. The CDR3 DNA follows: TGTGCCAGCAGCTTAGTGGGAGGGAGCTATGGCTACACCTTC.